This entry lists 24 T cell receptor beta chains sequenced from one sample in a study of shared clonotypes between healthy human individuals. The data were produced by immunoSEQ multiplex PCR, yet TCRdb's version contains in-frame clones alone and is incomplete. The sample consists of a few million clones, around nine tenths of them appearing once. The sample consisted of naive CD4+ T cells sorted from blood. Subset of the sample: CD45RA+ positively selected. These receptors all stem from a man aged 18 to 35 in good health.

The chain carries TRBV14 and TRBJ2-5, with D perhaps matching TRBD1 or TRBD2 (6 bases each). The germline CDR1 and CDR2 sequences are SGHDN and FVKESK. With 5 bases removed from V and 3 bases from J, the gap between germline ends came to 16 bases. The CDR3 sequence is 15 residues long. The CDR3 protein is CASSGPGGPKETQYF. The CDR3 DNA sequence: TGTGCCAGCAGCGGACCTGGGGGGCCTAAAGAGACCCAGTACTTC.

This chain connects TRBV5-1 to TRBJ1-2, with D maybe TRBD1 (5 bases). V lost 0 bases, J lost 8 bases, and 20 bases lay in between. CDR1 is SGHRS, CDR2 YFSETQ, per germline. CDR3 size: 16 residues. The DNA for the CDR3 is TGCGCCAGCAGCTTGGATTGGGGGTCGGCGGCAAGAGGCTACACCTTC. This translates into CASSLDWGSAARGYTF.

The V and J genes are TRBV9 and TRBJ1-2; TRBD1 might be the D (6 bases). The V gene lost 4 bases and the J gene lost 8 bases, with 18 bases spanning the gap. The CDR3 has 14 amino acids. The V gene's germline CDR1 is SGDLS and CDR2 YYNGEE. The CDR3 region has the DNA TGTGCCAGCAGCCCAAGAACGGGACAAAGCGGCTACACCTTC. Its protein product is CASSPRTGQSGYTF. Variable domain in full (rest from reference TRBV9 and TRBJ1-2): DSGVTQTPKHLITATGQRVTLRCSPRSGDLSVYWYQQSLDQGLQFLIQYYNGEERAKGNILERFSAQQFPDLHSELNLSSLELGDSALYFCASSPRTGQSGYTFGSGTRLTVV.

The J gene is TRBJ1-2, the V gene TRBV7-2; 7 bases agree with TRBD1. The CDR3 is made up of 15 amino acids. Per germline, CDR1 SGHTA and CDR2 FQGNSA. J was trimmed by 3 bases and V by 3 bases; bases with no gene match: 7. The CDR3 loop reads CASSFITGEYYGYTF. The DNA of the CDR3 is TGTGCCAGCAGCTTTATAACAGGGGAGTACTATGGCTACACCTTC.

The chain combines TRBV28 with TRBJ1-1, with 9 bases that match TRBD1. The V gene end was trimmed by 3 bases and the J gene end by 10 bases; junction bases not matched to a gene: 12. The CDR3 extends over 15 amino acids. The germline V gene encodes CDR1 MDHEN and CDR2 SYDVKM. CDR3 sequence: CASSLGQGNQGGAFF. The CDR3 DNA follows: TGTGCCAGCAGTTTGGGACAGGGCAATCAAGGGGGAGCTTTCTTT.

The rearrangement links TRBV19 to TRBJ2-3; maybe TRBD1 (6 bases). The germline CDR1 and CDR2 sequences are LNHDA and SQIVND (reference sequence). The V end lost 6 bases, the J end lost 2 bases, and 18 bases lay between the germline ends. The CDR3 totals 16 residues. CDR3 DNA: TGTGCCAGTAGCATAAGGGAGAACAGGGTCACAGATACGCAGTATTTT. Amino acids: CASSIRENRVTDTQYF.

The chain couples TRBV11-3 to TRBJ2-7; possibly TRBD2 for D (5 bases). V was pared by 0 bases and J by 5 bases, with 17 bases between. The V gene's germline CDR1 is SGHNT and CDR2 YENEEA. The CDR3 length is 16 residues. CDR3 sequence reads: CASSLDGSAEANEQYF. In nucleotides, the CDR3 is TGTGCCAGCAGCTTAGATGGATCCGCGGAGGCCAACGAGCAGTACTTC.

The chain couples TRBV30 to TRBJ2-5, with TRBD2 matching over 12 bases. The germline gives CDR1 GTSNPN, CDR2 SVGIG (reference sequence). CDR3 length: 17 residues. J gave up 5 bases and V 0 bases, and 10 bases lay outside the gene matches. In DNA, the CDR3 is TGTGCCTGGAGTGTAGCCCCTAGACTAGCGGGGGAGGAGACCCAGTACTTC. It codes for CAWSVAPRLAGEETQYF. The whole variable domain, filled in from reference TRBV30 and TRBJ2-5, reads SQTIHQWPATLVQPVGSPLSLECTVEGTSNPNLYWYRQAAGRGLQLLFYSVGIGQISSEVPQNLSASRPQDRQFILSSKKLLLSDSGFYLCAWSVAPRLAGEETQYFGPGTRLLVL.

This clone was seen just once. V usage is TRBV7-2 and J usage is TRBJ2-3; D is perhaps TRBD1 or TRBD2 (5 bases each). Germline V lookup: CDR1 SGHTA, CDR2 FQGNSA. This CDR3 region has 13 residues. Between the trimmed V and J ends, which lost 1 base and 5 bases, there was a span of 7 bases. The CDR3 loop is CASSLGGLDTQYF. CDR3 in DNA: TGTGCCAGCAGCTTAGGGGGGTTAGATACGCAGTATTTT. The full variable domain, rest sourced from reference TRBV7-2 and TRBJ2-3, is GAGVSQSPSNKVTEKGKDVELRCDPISGHTALYWYRQSLGQGLEFLIYFQGNSAPDKSGLPSDRFSAERTGGSVSTLTIQRTQQEDSAVYLCASSLGGLDTQYFGPGTRLTVL.

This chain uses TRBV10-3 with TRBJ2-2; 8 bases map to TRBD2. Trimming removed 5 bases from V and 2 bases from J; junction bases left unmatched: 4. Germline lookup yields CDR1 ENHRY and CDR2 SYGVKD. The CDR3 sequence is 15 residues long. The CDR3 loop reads CAISTSGGNTGELFF. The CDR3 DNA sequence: TGTGCCATCAGTACTAGCGGCGGTAACACCGGGGAGCTGTTTTTT.

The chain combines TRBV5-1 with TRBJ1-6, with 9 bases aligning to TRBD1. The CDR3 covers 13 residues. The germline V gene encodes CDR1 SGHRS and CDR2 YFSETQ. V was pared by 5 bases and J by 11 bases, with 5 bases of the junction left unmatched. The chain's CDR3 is CASSIGTGTPLHF. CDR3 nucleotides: TGCGCCAGCAGTATCGGGACAGGGACACCCCTCCACTTT.

CDR3 amino acids: CASSPRGAGERHEQYF. The CDR3 nucleotides are TGTGCCAGCAGCCCTCGCGGGGCGGGAGAGAGACACGAGCAGTACTTC. The chain employs TRBV7-9 and TRBJ2-7; 7 bases map to TRBD2. The CDR3 contains 16 residues. After removal of 5 bases from V and 5 bases from J, the junction contained 15 bases not matched to a gene. Germline V lookup: CDR1 SEHNR, CDR2 FQNEAQ (reference sequence).

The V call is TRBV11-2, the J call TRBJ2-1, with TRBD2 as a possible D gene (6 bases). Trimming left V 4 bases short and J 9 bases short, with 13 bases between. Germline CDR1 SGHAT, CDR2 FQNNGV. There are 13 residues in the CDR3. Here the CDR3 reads CASSYRPGSEQFF. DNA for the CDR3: TGTGCCAGCAGCTATCGCCCCGGGAGTGAGCAGTTCTTC.

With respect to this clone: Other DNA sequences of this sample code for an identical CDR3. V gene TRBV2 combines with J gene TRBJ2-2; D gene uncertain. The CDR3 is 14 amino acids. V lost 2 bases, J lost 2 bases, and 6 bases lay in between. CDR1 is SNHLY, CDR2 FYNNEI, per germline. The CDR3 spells CASSEFRNTGELFF. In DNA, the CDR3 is TGTGCCAGCAGTGAATTCAGAAACACCGGGGAGCTGTTTTTT.

The CDR3 nucleotides read TGTGCCAGCTCACGTCAGGCGGGAGCAGATACGCAGTATTTT. It translates to CASSRQAGADTQYF. This chain uses TRBV18 with TRBJ2-3; the match to TRBD2 covers 7 bases. V lost 4 bases and J lost 4; bases outside the gene matches: 5. The CDR3 consists of 14 residues. Germline CDR1 and CDR2: KGHSH and LQKENI.

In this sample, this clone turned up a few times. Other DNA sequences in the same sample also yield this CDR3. The CDR3 coding sequence is TGCGCCAGCAGCTTGGGGGACAGCCAAGAGACCCAGTACTTC. Translated: CASSLGDSQETQYF. The J gene is TRBJ2-5, the V gene TRBV5-1, with 7 bases fitting TRBD1. The J segment lost 1 base and the V segment lost 0 bases, leaving 0 bases of the junction unmatched. The CDR3 covers 14 residues. Per germline, CDR1 SGHRS and CDR2 YFSETQ.

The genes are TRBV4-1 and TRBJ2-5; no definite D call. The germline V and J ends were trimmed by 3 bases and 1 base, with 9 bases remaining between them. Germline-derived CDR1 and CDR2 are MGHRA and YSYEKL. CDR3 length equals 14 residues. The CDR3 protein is CASSQVPVQETQYF. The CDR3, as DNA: TGCGCCAGCAGCCAGGTACCGGTCCAAGAGACCCAGTACTTC.

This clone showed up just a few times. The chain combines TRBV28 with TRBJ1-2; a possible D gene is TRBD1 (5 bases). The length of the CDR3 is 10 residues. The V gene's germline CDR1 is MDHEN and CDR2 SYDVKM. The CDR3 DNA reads TGTGCGACGGGCGGGGCTGGCTACACCTTC. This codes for CATGGAGYTF.

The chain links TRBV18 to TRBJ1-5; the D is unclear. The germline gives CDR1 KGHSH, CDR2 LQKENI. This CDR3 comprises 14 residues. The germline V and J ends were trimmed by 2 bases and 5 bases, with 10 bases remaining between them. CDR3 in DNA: TGTGCCAGCTCACCAATCGGCGGGGATCAGCCCCAGCATTTT. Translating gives CASSPIGGDQPQHF.

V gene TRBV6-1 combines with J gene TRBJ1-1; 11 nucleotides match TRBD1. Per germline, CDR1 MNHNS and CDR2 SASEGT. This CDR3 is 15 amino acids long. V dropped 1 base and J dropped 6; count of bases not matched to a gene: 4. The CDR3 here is CASSEGTGGHPEAFF. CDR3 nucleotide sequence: TGTGCCAGCAGTGAAGGGACAGGGGGCCACCCTGAAGCTTTCTTT.

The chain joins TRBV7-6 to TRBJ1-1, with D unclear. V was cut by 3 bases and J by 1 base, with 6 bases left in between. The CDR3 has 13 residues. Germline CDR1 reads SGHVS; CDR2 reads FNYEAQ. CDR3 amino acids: CASSFQENTEAFF. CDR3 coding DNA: TGTGCCAGCAGCTTCCAGGAGAACACTGAAGCTTTCTTT.

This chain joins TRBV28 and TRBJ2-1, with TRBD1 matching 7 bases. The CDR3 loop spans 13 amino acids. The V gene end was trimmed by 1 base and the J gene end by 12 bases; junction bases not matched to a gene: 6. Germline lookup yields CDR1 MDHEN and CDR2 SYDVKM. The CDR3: CASSLSSGGRQFF. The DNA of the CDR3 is TGTGCCAGCAGTTTATCGTCAGGGGGAAGGCAGTTCTTC.

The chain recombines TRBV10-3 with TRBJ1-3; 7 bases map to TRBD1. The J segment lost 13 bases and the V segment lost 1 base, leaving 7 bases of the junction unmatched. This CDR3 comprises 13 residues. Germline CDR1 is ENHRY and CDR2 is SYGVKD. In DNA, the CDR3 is TGTGCCATCAGTGAGTGGCAGGGGGTTCGGATATATTTT. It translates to CAISEWQGVRIYF.

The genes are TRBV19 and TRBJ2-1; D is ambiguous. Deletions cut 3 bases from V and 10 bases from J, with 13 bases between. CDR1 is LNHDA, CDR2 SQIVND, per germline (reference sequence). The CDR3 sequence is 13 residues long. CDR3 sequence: CASSMTKRTEQFF. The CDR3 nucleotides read TGTGCCAGTAGTATGACAAAGCGTACAGAGCAGTTCTTC.